The clone carrying this T cell receptor (beta chain) has just a few counts. The antigen remains undetermined. In TCRdb, the 5' RACE reads were re-called with MiXCR into one record per CDR3 protein. The table lists approximately 500,000 distinct CDR3 sequences, 9.5% to 15% of them singletons. These data are taken from a study of CD8 T cells in ankylosing spondylitis. Regarding the study as a whole: In synovial fluid and blood from reactive arthritis, some motif variants were previously reported. As reported, disease-linked clones showed significant enrichment in matched ankylosing spondylitis synovial fluid. A TCR beta motif of several highly homologous variants appeared characteristic of ankylosing spondylitis blood. Peripheral blood samples showed relatively rare disease-linked clones, and these clones were CD8+.

The germline V and J ends were trimmed by 1 base and 0 bases, with 9 bases remaining between them. Germline V gene data show CDR1 as SEHNR and CDR2 as FQNEAQ (reference sequence). The CDR3 spans 15 residues. The source material was blood, either unsorted or a sorted T cell fraction (not recorded which). The TCR originated in a male donor with ankylosing spondylitis. The chain combines TRBV7-9 with TRBJ1-2; D is uncertain. CDR3 bases: TGTGCCAGCAGCTTAGGAGGTGGCCCTAACTATGGCTACACCTTC. Its translation: CASSLGGGPNYGYTF.